The sequence of this TCR beta chain was determined in a study of identical twins. This clonotype has more than one count but fewer than ten. The antigen is undetermined. Carrying unique molecular identifiers, the cDNA also gained a universal primer site through template switching. TCRdb re-derived calls from the 5' RACE reads in MiXCR, one entry per CDR3 protein. The sample has 1.5 million to 2 million distinct CDR3 sequences, about 32% seen once. Study findings and constraints: Conclusions leaned on cross-sectional statistical analysis and did not track the same donors over time. Cord blood's abundant beta clonotypes had fewer insertions, unlike memory repertoires.

Sequenced: cord blood. The receptor was isolated from a newborn girl in good health.

CDR3 amino acids: CASSVVGEANEQYF. The DNA of the CDR3 is TGTGCCAGCAGCGTAGTGGGGGAAGCTAATGAGCAGTACTTC. The V and J genes are TRBV9 and TRBJ2-7; D might be TRBD1 or TRBD2, each matching 5 bases. Trimming took 0 bases from V and 7 from J, leaving 14 bases between them. The CDR3 has 14 amino acids. Germline V gives CDR1 SGDLS, CDR2 YYNGEE.